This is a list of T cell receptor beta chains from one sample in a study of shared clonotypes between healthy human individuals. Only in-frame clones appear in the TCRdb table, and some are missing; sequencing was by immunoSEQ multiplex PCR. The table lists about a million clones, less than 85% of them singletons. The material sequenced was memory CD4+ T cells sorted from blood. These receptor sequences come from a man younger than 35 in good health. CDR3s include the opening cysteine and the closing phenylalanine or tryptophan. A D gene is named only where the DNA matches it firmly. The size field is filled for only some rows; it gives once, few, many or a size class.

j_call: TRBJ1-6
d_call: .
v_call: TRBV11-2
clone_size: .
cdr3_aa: CASSLAGGLDNSPLHF
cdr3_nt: TGTGCCAGCAGCCTTGCCGGGGGGTTGGATAATTCACCCCTCCACTTT

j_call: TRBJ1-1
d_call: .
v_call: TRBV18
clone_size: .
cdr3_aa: CASSPETGPGTQAFF
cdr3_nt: TGTGCCAGCTCACCCGAGACAGGTCCCGGAACGCAAGCTTTCTTT

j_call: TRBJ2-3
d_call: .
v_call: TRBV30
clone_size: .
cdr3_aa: CAWSRLVDTQYF
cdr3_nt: TGTGCCTGGAGCCGACTAGTTGATACGCAGTATTTT

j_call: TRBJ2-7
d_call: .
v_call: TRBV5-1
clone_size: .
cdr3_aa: CASSLGVSSYEQYF
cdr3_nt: TGCGCCAGCAGCTTGGGTGTGAGCTCCTACGAGCAGTACTTC

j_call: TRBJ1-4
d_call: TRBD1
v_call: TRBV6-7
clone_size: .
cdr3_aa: CASSYSKDDRGSPPTNEKLFF
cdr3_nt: TGTGCCAGCAGTTACTCAAAAGATGACAGGGGGTCCCCTCCAACTAATGAAAAACTGTTTTTT

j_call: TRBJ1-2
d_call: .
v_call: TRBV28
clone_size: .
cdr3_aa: CASRRTDNYGYTF
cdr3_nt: TGTGCCAGCAGGAGGACAGACAACTATGGCTACACCTTC

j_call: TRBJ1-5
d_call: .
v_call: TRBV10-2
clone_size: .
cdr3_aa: CASSQQPNQPQHF
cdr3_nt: TGCGCCAGCAGCCAACAGCCAAATCAGCCCCAGCATTTT

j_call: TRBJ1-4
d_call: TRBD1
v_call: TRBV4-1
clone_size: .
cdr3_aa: CASSHYWDRPEKLFF
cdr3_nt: TGCGCCAGCAGCCATTACTGGGACAGGCCTGAGAAACTGTTTTTT

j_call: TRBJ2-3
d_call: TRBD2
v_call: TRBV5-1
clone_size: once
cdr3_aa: CASSRGTSRGNSDTQYF
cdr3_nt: TGCGCCAGCAGCCGAGGGACTAGCCGGGGGAACTCAGATACGCAGTATTTT

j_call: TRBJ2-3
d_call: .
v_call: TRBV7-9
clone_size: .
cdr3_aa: CAGAQGKDTQYF
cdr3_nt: TGTGCCGGGGCTCAGGGGAAAGATACGCAGTATTTT

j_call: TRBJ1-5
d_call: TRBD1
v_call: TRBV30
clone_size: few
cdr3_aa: CAWSISGGAGNQPQHF
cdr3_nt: TGTGCCTGGAGTATTTCAGGGGGCGCGGGCAATCAGCCCCAGCATTTT

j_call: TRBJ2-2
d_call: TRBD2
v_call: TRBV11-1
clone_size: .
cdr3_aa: CASSRRGASGTGELFF
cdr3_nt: TGTGCCAGCAGCCGGCGGGGGGCTAGCGGGACCGGGGAGCTGTTTTTT

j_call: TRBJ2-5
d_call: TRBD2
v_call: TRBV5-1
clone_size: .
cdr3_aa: CASSTSGGQETQYF
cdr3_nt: TGCGCCAGCAGCACATCCGGGGGGCAAGAGACCCAGTACTTC

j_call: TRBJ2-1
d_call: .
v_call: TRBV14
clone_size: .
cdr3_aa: CASSQDRRNEQFF
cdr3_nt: TGTGCCAGCAGCCAAGATAGGAGGAATGAGCAGTTCTTC

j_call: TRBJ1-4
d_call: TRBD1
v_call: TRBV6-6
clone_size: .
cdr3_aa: CASSYGQGAEKLFF
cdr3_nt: TGTGCCAGCAGTTACGGGCAGGGGGCGGAAAAACTGTTTTTT

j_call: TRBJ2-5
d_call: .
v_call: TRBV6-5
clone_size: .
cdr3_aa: CASSDRNQETQYF
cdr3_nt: TGTGCCAGCAGCGACAGAAACCAAGAGACCCAGTACTTC

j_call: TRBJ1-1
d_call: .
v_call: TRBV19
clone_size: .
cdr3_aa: CASSLQTGRGGTEAFF
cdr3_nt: TGTGCCAGTAGTCTCCAGACGGGCAGGGGTGGGACTGAAGCTTTCTTT

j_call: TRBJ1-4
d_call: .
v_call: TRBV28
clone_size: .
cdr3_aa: CASSLRGSNEKLFF
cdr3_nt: TGTGCCAGCAGTTTACGGGGGTCTAATGAAAAACTGTTTTTT

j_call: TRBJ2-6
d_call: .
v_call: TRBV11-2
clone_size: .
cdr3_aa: CASSRITGAGANVLTF
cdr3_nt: TGTGCCAGCAGCCGTATTACGGGGGCTGGGGCCAACGTCCTGACTTTC

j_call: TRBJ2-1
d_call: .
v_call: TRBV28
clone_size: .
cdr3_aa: CASIGNNEQFF
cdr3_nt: TGTGCCAGCATCGGGAACAATGAGCAGTTCTTC

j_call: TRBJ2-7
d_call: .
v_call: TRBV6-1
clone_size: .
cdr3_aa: CASSGLHF
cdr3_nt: TGTGCCAGCAGTGGGCTCCACTTC

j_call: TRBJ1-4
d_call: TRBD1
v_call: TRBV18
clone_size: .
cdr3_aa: CASSPPTGSQLFF
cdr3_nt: TGTGCCAGCTCACCTCCGACAGGGTCGCAACTGTTTTTT

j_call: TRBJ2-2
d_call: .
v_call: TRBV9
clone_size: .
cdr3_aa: CASSVGHTNLAGELFF
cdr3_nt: TGTGCCAGCAGCGTAGGACACACTAACTTGGCCGGGGAGCTGTTTTTT

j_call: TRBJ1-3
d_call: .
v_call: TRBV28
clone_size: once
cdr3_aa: CASSLHEIRNTIYF
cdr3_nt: TGTGCCAGCAGCTTACACGAAATTAGAAACACCATATATTTT

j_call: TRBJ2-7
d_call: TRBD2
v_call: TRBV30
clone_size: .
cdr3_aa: CAWIGGGRYEQYF
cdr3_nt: TGTGCCTGGATTGGCGGGGGGCGCTACGAGCAGTACTTC

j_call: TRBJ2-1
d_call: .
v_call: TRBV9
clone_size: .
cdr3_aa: CASTCLWQPYNEQFF
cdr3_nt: TGTGCCAGCACCTGCTTATGGCAGCCATACAATGAGCAGTTCTTC

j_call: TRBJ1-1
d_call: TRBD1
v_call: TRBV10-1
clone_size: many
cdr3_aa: CASRQGYNTEAFF
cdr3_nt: TGCGCCAGCCGACAGGGCTATAACACTGAAGCTTTCTTT

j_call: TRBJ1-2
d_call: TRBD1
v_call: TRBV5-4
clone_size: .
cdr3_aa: CASSLDPGQGIYTF
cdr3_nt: TGTGCCAGCAGCTTGGACCCGGGACAGGGCATCTACACCTTC

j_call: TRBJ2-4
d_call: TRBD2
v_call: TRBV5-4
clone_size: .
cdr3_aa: CASSLATGLAGDVAKNIQYF
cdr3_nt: TGTGCCAGCAGCTTGGCCACAGGACTAGCGGGGGATGTAGCCAAAAACATTCAGTACTTC

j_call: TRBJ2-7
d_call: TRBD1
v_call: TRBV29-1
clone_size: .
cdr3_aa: CSVERTGDYEQYF
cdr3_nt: TGCAGCGTTGAACGGACAGGGGACTACGAGCAGTACTTC

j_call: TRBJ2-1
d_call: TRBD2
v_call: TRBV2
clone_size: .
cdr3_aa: CASSERTSGGPYNEQFF
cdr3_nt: TGTGCCAGCAGTGAACGGACTAGCGGGGGCCCCTACAATGAGCAGTTCTTC

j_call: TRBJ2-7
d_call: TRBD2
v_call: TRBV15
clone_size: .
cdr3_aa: CATSGSGGASYEQYF
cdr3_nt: TGTGCCACCAGCGGAAGCGGGGGGGCCTCCTACGAGCAGTACTTC

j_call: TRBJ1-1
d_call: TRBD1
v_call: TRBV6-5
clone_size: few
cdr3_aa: CASSPGQGYTEAFF
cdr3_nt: TGTGCCAGCAGCCCCGGACAGGGCTACACTGAAGCTTTCTTT

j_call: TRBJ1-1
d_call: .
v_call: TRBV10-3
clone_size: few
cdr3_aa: CAIRGGGTEAFF
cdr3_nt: TGTGCCATCAGGGGAGGGGGCACTGAAGCTTTCTTT

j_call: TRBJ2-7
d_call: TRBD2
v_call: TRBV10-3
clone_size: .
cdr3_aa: CAINTSGDRYEQYF
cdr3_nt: TGTGCCATCAACACTAGCGGAGACCGTTACGAGCAGTACTTC

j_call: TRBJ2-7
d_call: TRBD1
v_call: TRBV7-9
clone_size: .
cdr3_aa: CASSLGRGHQYEQYF
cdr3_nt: TGTGCCAGCAGCTTGGGCAGGGGGCATCAATACGAGCAGTACTTC

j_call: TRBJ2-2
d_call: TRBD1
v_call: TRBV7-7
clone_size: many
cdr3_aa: CASSAGQGRGTGELFF
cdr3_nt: TGTGCTAGCAGCGCGGGACAGGGACGAGGCACCGGGGAGCTGTTTTTT

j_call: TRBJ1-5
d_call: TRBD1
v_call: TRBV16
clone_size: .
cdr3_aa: CASRQAGTGEGNQPQHF
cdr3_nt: TGTGCCAGCAGACAGGCCGGGACAGGGGAAGGCAATCAGCCCCAGCATTTT

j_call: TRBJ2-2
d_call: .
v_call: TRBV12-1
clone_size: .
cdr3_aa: CASSWGLAVNTGELFF
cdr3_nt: TGTGCCAGCAGCTGGGGACTAGCGGTGAACACCGGGGAGCTGTTTTTT

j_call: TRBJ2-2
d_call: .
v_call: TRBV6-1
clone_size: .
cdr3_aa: CASSEGHGVRSTGELFF
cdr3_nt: TGTGCCAGCAGTGAAGGGCACGGGGTCCGTAGCACCGGGGAGCTGTTTTTT

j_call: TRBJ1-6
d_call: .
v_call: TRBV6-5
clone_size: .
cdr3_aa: CASRQGGYNSPLHF
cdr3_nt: TGTGCCAGCAGGCAGGGCGGCTATAATTCACCCCTCCACTTT

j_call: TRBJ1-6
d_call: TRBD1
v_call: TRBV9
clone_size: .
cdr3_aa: CASQGTGNSPLHF
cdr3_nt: TGTGCCAGCCAGGGGACAGGGAATTCACCCCTCCACTTT

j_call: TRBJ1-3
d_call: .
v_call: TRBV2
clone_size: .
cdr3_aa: CASSENSGLFSGNTIYF
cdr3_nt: TGTGCCAGCAGTGAGAATTCGGGTCTGTTCTCTGGAAACACCATATATTTT

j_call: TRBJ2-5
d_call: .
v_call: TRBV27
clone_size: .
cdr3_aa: CASSSPSVRTEETQYF
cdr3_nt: TGTGCCAGCAGCTCTCCCTCCGTCCGGACAGAAGAGACCCAGTACTTC

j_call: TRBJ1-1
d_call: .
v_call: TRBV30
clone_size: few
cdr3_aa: CAWGVNTEAFF
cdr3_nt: TGTGCCTGGGGAGTGAACACTGAAGCTTTCTTT

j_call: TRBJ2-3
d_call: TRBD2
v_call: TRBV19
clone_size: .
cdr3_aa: CASSIFSGSTDTQYF
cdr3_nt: TGTGCCAGTAGTATATTTAGCGGGAGCACAGATACGCAGTATTTT

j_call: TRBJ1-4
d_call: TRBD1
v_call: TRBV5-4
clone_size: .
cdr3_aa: CASSAAGGQINEKLFF
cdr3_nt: TGTGCCAGCAGCGCAGCCGGGGGACAGATTAATGAAAAACTGTTTTTT

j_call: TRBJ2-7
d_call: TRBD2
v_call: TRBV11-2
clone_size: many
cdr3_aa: CASSLLAGHGSYEQYF
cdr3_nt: TGTGCCAGCAGCCTATTAGCGGGACACGGTAGCTACGAGCAGTACTTC

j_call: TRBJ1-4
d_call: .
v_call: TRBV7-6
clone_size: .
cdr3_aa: CASSLGAGVGTNEKLFF
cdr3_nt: TGTGCCAGCAGCTTAGGAGCAGGGGTTGGGACTAATGAAAAACTGTTTTTT

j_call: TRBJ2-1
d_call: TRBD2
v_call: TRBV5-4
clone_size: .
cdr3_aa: CASSRDYLEQFF
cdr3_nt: TGTGCCAGCAGCCGGGACTACCTTGAGCAGTTCTTC

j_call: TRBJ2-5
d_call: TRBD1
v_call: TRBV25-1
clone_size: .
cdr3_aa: CASSLEFLRQGAGETQYF
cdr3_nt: TGTGCCAGCAGTTTGGAATTCCTGAGACAGGGGGCAGGGGAGACCCAGTACTTC

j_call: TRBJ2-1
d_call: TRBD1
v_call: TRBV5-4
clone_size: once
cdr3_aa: CASSLDRGPYNEQFF
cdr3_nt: TGTGCCAGCAGCTTGGACAGGGGCCCGTACAATGAGCAGTTCTTC

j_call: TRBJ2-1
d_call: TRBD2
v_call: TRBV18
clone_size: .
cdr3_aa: CASSRTSGSYNEQFF
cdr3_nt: TGTGCCAGCTCCCGGACTAGCGGGTCCTACAATGAGCAGTTCTTC

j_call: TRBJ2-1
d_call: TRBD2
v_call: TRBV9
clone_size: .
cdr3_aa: CASSGSSGGVYNEQFF
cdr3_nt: TGTGCCAGCAGCGGTTCTAGCGGGGGGGTTTACAATGAGCAGTTCTTC